This paragraph reports one T cell receptor beta chain. Its target is unknown. These data are taken from a study of T cell repertoires in ileal Crohn's disease. Study-wide results and caveats: Compared with non-smokers, active smokers at surgery showed more clonal expansions. Clonality above 26.8% at surgery always came with endoscopic recurrence.

Included were adult ileal or ileocolonic Crohn's patients indicated for ileocolonic resection. This CDR3 has 13 amino acids. V trimming: 3 bases; J trimming: 6 bases; junction bases outside the gene matches: 1. The germline gives CDR1 LNHDA, CDR2 SQIVND (reference sequence). Libraries were prepared by immunoSEQ multiplex PCR; TCRdb keeps only in-frame clonotypes and omits some of them. The table records approximately 12,000 clones, around 80% of them present only once. The chain joins TRBV19 to TRBJ2-1; 8 nucleotides agree with TRBD1. The sample comprised ileal tissue. This clonotype was obtained from an adult with Crohn's disease. For the CDR3, the DNA is TGTGCCAGTAGTATCCAGGGGGCCAATGAGCAGTTCTTC. Translating it yields CASSIQGANEQFF. Looking up the rest from reference TRBV19 and TRBJ2-1 gives the full variable domain: DGGITQSPKYLFRKEGQNVTLSCEQNLNHDAMYWYRQDPGQGLRLIYYSQIVNDFQKGDIAEGYSVSREKKESFPLTVTSAQKNPTAFYLCASSIQGANEQFFGPGTRLTVL.